The T cell receptor (beta chain) under discussion was sequenced for a study of TIL therapy for anti-PD-1-resistant metastatic lung cancer. On the study more broadly: Median patient age was about 55, ranging about 35-85 years.

CDR1 and CDR2 from the germline V gene are SGHNT and YYREEE (reference sequence). V dropped 4 bases and J dropped 2; count of bases not matched to a gene: 4. This CDR3 is built from 15 residues. Time point reported: pre-treatment sample, taken before nivolumab and TIL therapy. The libraries were made with immunoSEQ v3. The assay was immunoSEQ multiplex PCR, and TCRdb's table has in-frame clones only and misses some. The table lists 55,000 to 65,000 clones, roughly 70% of them singletons. The sample here was blood, taken at baseline. This receptor was identified in a person between 25 and 79 years old with non-small cell lung cancer. The chain employs TRBV5-4 and TRBJ2-1, with 9 bases identical to TRBD2. CDR3 residues: CASSPTSGAYNEQFF. Here the CDR3 DNA reads TGTGCCAGCAGCCCGACTAGCGGAGCCTACAATGAGCAGTTCTTC.